The 14 T cell receptor beta chains reported below all come from one sample, sequenced in a study of vaccination effects on CD4 cells after COVID-19. Using viral peptide pools, the ViraFEST assay grew out antigen-specific CD4+ T cells prior to sequencing. Cells that had been cultured for 10 days were the source of isolated CD4+ T cells. All vaccine recipients tested negative for nucleocapsid antibodies and had never contracted SARS-CoV-2 infection. Assay used: immunoSEQ multiplex PCR; TCRdb lists only in-frame clones, some missing. The sample includes 52,000 or so clones, 70% seen only once; the top ten take 18%. These receptors are not linked to any known antigen. The sequences come from CD4+ T cells from PBMCs cultured with SARS-CoV-2 spike peptides, collected before COVID-19 vaccination. These receptors were obtained from a human donor who received a COVID-19 vaccine.

This clone was picked up a small number of times. The V and J genes are TRBV10-2 and TRBJ1-2; TRBD1 matches at 8 bases. The J segment lost 2 bases and the V segment lost 6 bases, leaving 2 bases of the junction unmatched. Germline V gives CDR1 WSHSY, CDR2 SAAADI. The CDR3 extends over 13 amino acids. The CDR3: CASSDRGNYGYTF. CDR3 coding DNA: TGCGCCAGCAGCGACAGGGGAAACTATGGCTACACCTTC.

The V and J genes are TRBV12-3 or TRBV12-4 and TRBJ2-1; 9 bases align to TRBD1. CDR3 length equals 13 residues. With V trimmed by 6 bases and J by 8 bases, 5 bases remained unmatched. CDR3 nucleotides: TGTGCCAGCAGGGGGACAGGGAGCTATGAGCAGTTCTTC. It encodes CASRGTGSYEQFF.

This clone was seen only a few times. V usage is TRBV19 and J usage is TRBJ1-5; the match to TRBD1 covers 7 bases. V trimming: 4 bases; J trimming: 3 bases; junction bases outside the gene matches: 3. This CDR3 comprises 14 residues. Germline assignment: CDR1 LNHDA and CDR2 SQIVND (reference sequence). The CDR3 DNA reads TGTGCCAGTAGTACGACAGGGCCCAATCAGCCCCAGCATTTT. It codes for CASSTTGPNQPQHF.

The chain combines TRBV7-2 with TRBJ2-7; 13 positions agree with TRBD2. Germline V gene lookup returns CDR1 SGHTA and CDR2 FQGNSA. V gave up 5 bases and J gave up 6 bases; unmatched junction bases: 7. The CDR3 totals 15 residues. CDR3 region: CASSPRTSGSREQYF. For the CDR3, the DNA is TGTGCCAGCAGCCCCCGGACTAGCGGGAGTCGCGAGCAGTACTTC.

This sequence joins TRBV2 and TRBJ1-4; D gene ambiguous. V lost 1 base and J 7 bases, leaving 7 bases between the germline ends. Germline V gives CDR1 SNHLY, CDR2 FYNNEI. The CDR3 is 13 amino acids. Here the CDR3 DNA reads TGTGCCAGCAGTGAAGGGGGAGGTGAAAAACTGTTTTTT. Amino acid sequence: CASSEGGGEKLFF.

The rearrangement joins TRBV27 to TRBJ1-2, with TRBD1 matching over 9 bases. The trim removed 0 bases at V and 4 bases at J, leaving 9 bases unmatched. The length of the CDR3 is 17 residues. CDR1 and CDR2 from the germline V gene are MNHEY and SMNVEV (reference sequence). The CDR3 nucleotides are TGTGCCAGCAGTTTATCTGGGGGACAGGGCAAAATCTATGGCTACACCTTC. It is translated as CASSLSGGQGKIYGYTF.

This clone has just a few counts. CDR3 in DNA: TGTGCCAGTAGTATGACGTCTTCAGGGGGCGTTGAAGCTTTCTTT. It specifies CASSMTSSGGVEAFF. The chain uses TRBV19 and TRBJ1-1, with 8 bases lining up with TRBD1. Germline V gene sequence: CDR1 LNHDA, CDR2 SQIVND (reference sequence). V shed 3 bases and J 7 bases; nucleotides not matched to a gene: 10. The CDR3 is 15 amino acids.

The chain links TRBV3-1 (or the pseudogene TRBV3-2) to TRBJ2-1; D is undetermined. This CDR3 spans 13 amino acids. Looked up from germline, CDR1 is LGHDT and CDR2 is YNNKEL (reference sequence). V was pared by 8 bases and J by 0 bases, with 8 bases between. CDR3 amino acids: CASHSGSYNEQFF. In DNA, the CDR3 is TGTGCCAGCCACTCGGGCTCCTACAATGAGCAGTTCTTC.

CDR3 sequence (DNA): TGTGCCAGCAGTTTAAGGCAGAGAGGCCCGGGCTACACCTTC. Its translation: CASSLRQRGPGYTF. The V call is TRBV27, the J call TRBJ1-2; D unclear. The CDR3 is made up of 14 amino acids. CDR1 and CDR2 from the germline V gene are MNHEY and SMNVEV (reference sequence). The ends were cut back, 2 bases at V and 8 bases at J, with 15 bases in the middle.

CDR3 residues: CASSPPSVLNTEAFF. In DNA, the CDR3 is TGTGCCAGCTCACCACCGAGCGTCCTGAACACTGAAGCTTTCTTT. The V gene is TRBV18, the J gene TRBJ1-1; D is ambiguous. The ends were cut back, 0 bases at V and 0 bases at J, with 8 bases in the middle. CDR3 size: 15 residues. Germline V gene sequence: CDR1 KGHSH, CDR2 LQKENI.

The J gene is TRBJ1-1, the V gene TRBV11-2; 8 bases are shared with TRBD1. Germline-derived CDR1 and CDR2 are SGHAT and FQNNGV. With V trimmed by 5 bases and J by 10 bases, 6 bases remained unmatched. The CDR3 has 12 amino acids. Here the CDR3 DNA reads TGTGCCAGCAGCCAAACGGACAGGGTAGCTTTCTTT. Residues: CASSQTDRVAFF.

Only one count was recorded for this clone. The CDR3 nucleotides read TGTGCCAGTAGTATGAGGGGACAGAGAGTTTATAGCAATCAGCCCCAGCATTTT. Its translation is CASSMRGQRVYSNQPQHF. The rearrangement uses TRBV19 and TRBJ1-5; the match to TRBD1 covers 7 bases. The CDR3 is 18 amino acids. Unmatched junction bases numbered 11, after V lost 3 bases and J lost 0 bases. Germline CDR1 reads LNHDA; CDR2 reads SQIVND (reference sequence).

CDR3 sequence: CASRRTGAGGYTF. CDR3 in DNA: TGTGCCAGCAGAAGGACAGGGGCGGGGGGCTACACCTTC. The V and J genes are TRBV5-6 and TRBJ1-2, with 9 bases matching TRBD1. This CDR3 is 13 amino acids long. Germline loops: CDR1 SGHDT, CDR2 YYEEEE. J gave up 8 bases and V 5 bases, and 7 bases lay outside the gene matches.

J is TRBJ2-3 and V is TRBV27, with TRBD2 as a possible D gene (5 bases). Germline loops: CDR1 MNHEY, CDR2 SMNVEV (reference sequence). V was clipped by 5 bases and J by 10 bases, with 10 bases between them. This CDR3 contains 11 residues. This CDR3 is CASSIGGSQYF. The CDR3 DNA is TGTGCCAGCAGTATCGGAGGATCGCAGTATTTT.